This T cell receptor beta chain stems from a study of OX40 agonist ivuxolimab in advanced cancers. General observations from the study: Among the lowest peripheral clonal expansion occurred in 0.1-3.0 mg/kg partial responders. Expanded clones belonging to CD8+ T cells outnumbered, on average, those of CD4+. Dosing at 0.1 to 3.0 mg/kg was accompanied by clonal expansion of CD4+ and CD8+ blood T cells by week 6.

After removal of 5 bases from V and 3 bases from J, the junction contained 8 bases not matched to a gene. The germline V gene has CDR1 MNHEY and CDR2 SMNVEV (reference sequence). The CDR3 is 15 residues long. Worth noting for this clone: Its antigen is undetermined.

TCRdb's table, derived via immunoSEQ multiplex PCR, lists solely in-frame clones and lacks some. The table has fewer than 35,000 clones, around 90% seen once. The V gene is TRBV27, the J gene TRBJ2-7, with 9 nucleotides matching TRBD1. The sequence was obtained from an adult with an advanced solid tumor such as melanoma, head and neck, liver or kidney cancer. The specimen comprised CD4+ or CD8+ T cells sorted from blood, sampled in a trial of the OX40 agonist ivuxolimab. The chain's CDR3 is CASSPYGTGLYEQYF. As DNA, the CDR3 is TGTGCCAGCAGTCCCTACGGGACAGGGCTCTACGAGCAGTACTTC.